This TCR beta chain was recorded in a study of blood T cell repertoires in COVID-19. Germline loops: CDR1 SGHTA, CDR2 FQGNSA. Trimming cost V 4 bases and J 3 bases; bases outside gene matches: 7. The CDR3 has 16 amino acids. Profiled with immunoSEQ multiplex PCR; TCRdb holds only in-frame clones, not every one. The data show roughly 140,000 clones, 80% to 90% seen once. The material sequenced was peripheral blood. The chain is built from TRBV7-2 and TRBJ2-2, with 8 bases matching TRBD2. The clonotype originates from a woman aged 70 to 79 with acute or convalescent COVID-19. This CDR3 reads CASSSRLAGDTGELFF. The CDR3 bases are TGTGCCAGCAGCTCGAGGCTAGCGGGTGACACCGGGGAGCTGTTTTTT.